This T cell receptor (beta chain) was identified during a study of CD8+ T cells in alopecia areata. Regarding the study as a whole: Normal scalp showed lower clonality than lesional scalp, especially alopecia totalis/universalis.

Worth noting for this clone: Its antigen remains unknown.

Extraction of RNA preceded its reverse transcription into cDNA, which served as the sequencing template. Clones were sequenced by immunoSEQ multiplex PCR, and TCRdb holds only the in-frame ones, with some missing. The sample comprises some 190,000 clones, about three fifths of which are singletons, and about 1.3% rests with the top ten. The CDR3 is made up of 13 amino acids. In germline, CDR1 is SQVTM, CDR2 ANQGSEA. Trimming cost V 3 bases and J 0 bases; bases outside gene matches: 0. The treatment denotes: oral pan-JAK inhibitor, 5-10 mg twice daily. This receptor was identified in a human donor with alopecia areata. The material was CD4+ T cells sorted from blood, obtained at week 49, from a patient treated with tofacitinib. The V call is TRBV29-1, the J call TRBJ1-1; 8 bases match TRBD1. Here the CDR3 DNA reads TGCAGCGTTGAGGACAGGGTGAACACTGAAGCTTTCTTT. It is translated as CSVEDRVNTEAFF.